What follows is one T cell receptor (beta chain) and its context. This sample is drawn from a study of blood T cell repertoires in COVID-19. Generated by immunoSEQ multiplex PCR, the TCRdb table keeps only in-frame clones and is missing some. The sample has roughly 280,000 clones, 89% seen once. Germline V gene sequence: CDR1 LGHNT, CDR2 FRNRAP. V lost 0 bases and J 0 bases, leaving 8 bases between the germline ends. This CDR3 is built from 15 residues. This sequence joins TRBV12-5 and TRBJ1-2; no firm D call. The receptor comes from a man aged 50-60 years with acute or convalescent COVID-19. Sample: peripheral blood. The CDR3 here is CASGLVLYTNYGYTF. CDR3 nucleotide sequence: TGTGCTAGTGGTTTGGTACTATACACTAACTATGGCTACACCTTC.